The clone carrying this T cell receptor beta chain was seen repeatedly, ten times or more. The data belong to a study of human T cells and chemical hapten exposure. TCRdb reanalysed the RACE reads using MiXCR and keeps one entry per CDR3 protein. The sample records 80,000 to 95,000 distinct CDR3 sequences, roughly 9.6% being singletons. The V gene's germline CDR1 is MDHEN and CDR2 SYDVKM. V lost 2 bases to trimming and J lost 5 bases, with 9 bases between them. The CDR3 is 14 amino acids. Described time point: patch test 2, 6 weeks after DPC sensitization. As for treatment: therapeutic diphenylcyclopropenone sensitization with weekly scalp DPC.

The sequenced sample was whole blood, obtained in connection with sensitization to the hapten diphenylcyclopropenone (DPC). This TCR was sampled from a man aged 35 to 55 with alopecia areata. Some clones in this sample may be carry-over from other donors' samples. The chain employs TRBV28 and TRBJ1-4; D uncertain. This chain's CDR3 is CASSLSQMNEKLFF. In nucleotides, the CDR3 is TGTGCCAGCAGTTTAAGCCAGATGAATGAAAAACTGTTTTTT.